These 13 T cell receptor beta chains share one sample of origin, sequenced in a study of cytomegalovirus exposure and HLA in healthy donors. PCR used 60 Vbeta primers and 13 Jbeta primers. Some clones are missing from TCRdb's copy, which holds only in-frame ones; the method was immunoSEQ multiplex PCR. In the table there are approximately 190,000 clones, 82% of which are singletons. Sample: PBMCs. All receptors derive from a woman aged 45-65 years in good health and CMV-seropositive.

On this clone: One end of the junction varies from germline; a read error may be responsible. The chain has TRBV7-9 and TRBJ1-2, with D possibly being TRBD1 (6 bases). From germline, CDR1 is SEHNR and CDR2 FQNEAQ (reference sequence). The CDR3 consists of 15 residues. The CDR3 DNA sequence: TGTTCCAGCAGCTATAACGACAGGCCCCGTGGGGGCTACACCTTC. Translating it yields CSSSYNDRPRGGYTF. Using reference TRBV7-9 and TRBJ1-2 for the parts outside the CDR3, the full variable domain is DTGVSQNPRHKITKRGQNVTFRCDPISEHNRLYWYRQTLGQGPEFLTYFQNEAQLEKSRLLSDRFSAERPKGSFSTLEIQRTEQGDSAMYLCSSSYNDRPRGGYTFGSGTRLTVV.

This clone was counted between two and nine times. The CDR3 loop is CASSPLPGNEQFF. CDR3 DNA: TGTGCCAGCAGCCCCTTGCCCGGCAATGAGCAGTTCTTC. The chain joins TRBV6-6 to TRBJ2-1; D is ambiguous. The CDR3 has 13 residues. The V end was cut by 6 bases, the J end by 6 bases, with 12 bases between. Germline assignment: CDR1 MNHNY and CDR2 SVGAGI (reference sequence).

V is TRBV5-1 and J is TRBJ1-1; maybe TRBD1 (6 bases). Trimming took 0 bases from V and 0 from J, leaving 9 bases between them. The CDR3 is 15 residues long. Germline V gives CDR1 SGHRS, CDR2 YFSETQ. Here the CDR3 reads CASSLDGGLNTEAFF. The CDR3 nucleotides read TGCGCCAGCAGCTTGGACGGGGGGCTGAACACTGAAGCTTTCTTT.

The rearrangement uses TRBV20-1 and TRBJ1-2; D gene ambiguous. The V end was cut by 2 bases, the J end by 6 bases, with 7 bases between. CDR1 is DFQATT and CDR2 is SNEGSKA in the germline V gene (reference sequence). The CDR3 runs to 11 residues. The CDR3 is CSARSPDGYTF. The CDR3 DNA is TGCAGTGCTAGATCCCCAGATGGCTACACCTTC.

This sequence joins TRBV7-8 and TRBJ2-7; no clear D. The CDR3 has 13 amino acids. Trimming left V 3 bases short and J 0 bases short, with 6 bases between. Germline-derived CDR1 and CDR2 are SGHVS and FQNEAQ. DNA of the CDR3: TGTGCCAGCAGCTTTGTCTCCTCCTACGAGCAGTACTTC. It codes for CASSFVSSYEQYF.

This sequence joins TRBV28 and TRBJ1-4; TRBD1 matches 11 bases. J gave up 6 bases and V 5 bases, and 2 bases lay outside the gene matches. The germline V gene encodes CDR1 MDHEN and CDR2 SYDVKM. The CDR3 has 14 residues. This chain's CDR3 is CASSGQGADEKLFF. Here the CDR3 DNA reads TGTGCCAGCAGTGGACAGGGGGCGGATGAAAAACTGTTTTTT.

This chain uses TRBV28 with TRBJ2-7, with 14 bases lining up with TRBD2. CDR1 is MDHEN and CDR2 is SYDVKM in the germline V gene. The CDR3 loop spans 15 amino acids. V lost 6 bases, J lost 6 bases, and 7 bases stayed unmatched. The CDR3 DNA is TGTGCCAGCAGGGCGGGACTAGCGGGAGTCTCCGAGCAGTACTTC. It translates to CASRAGLAGVSEQYF.

This rearrangement joins TRBV7-2 to TRBJ2-2; 8 nucleotides match TRBD2. The V gene's germline CDR1 is SGHTA and CDR2 FQGNSA. This CDR3 has 18 amino acids. V was clipped by 2 bases and J by 5 bases; unmatched bases: 13. The CDR3 here is CASSLTPGWASGTGELFF. The DNA of the CDR3 is TGTGCCAGCAGCTTAACGCCCGGTTGGGCTAGCGGGACCGGGGAGCTGTTTTTT.

Worth noting for this clone: Other DNA sequences from this sample encode an identical CDR3 as well. The chain carries TRBV11-2 and TRBJ2-1; 12 bases map to TRBD2. The CDR3 totals 14 residues. Germline loops: CDR1 SGHAT, CDR2 FQNNGV. V trimming: 5 bases; J trimming: 10 bases; junction bases outside the gene matches: 6. In DNA, the CDR3 is TGTGCCAGCAGCCAAGGACTAGCGGGGAGGGAGCAGTTCTTC. Amino acids: CASSQGLAGREQFF.

This chain connects TRBV5-1 to TRBJ2-7; possible D gene TRBD2, 6 bases. CDR3 length equals 14 residues. V lost 7 bases to trimming and J lost 1 base, with 15 bases between them. Germline-derived CDR1 and CDR2 are SGHRS and YFSETQ. CDR3 in amino acids: CASGQGAGSYEQYF. In nucleotides, the CDR3 is TGCGCCAGCGGCCAAGGGGCGGGATCCTACGAGCAGTACTTC.

This chain connects TRBV9 to TRBJ2-1, with TRBD2 matching 7 bases. The CDR3 has 18 residues. Germline trimming cut 0 bases from V and 1 base from J; bases unmatched to any gene: 10. The germline gives CDR1 SGDLS, CDR2 YYNGEE. CDR3 amino acids: CASSVDVGGKPSYNEQFF. The DNA for the CDR3 is TGTGCCAGCAGCGTAGATGTCGGGGGGAAACCTTCCTACAATGAGCAGTTCTTC.

The CDR3 protein is CASSMTGQGPQHF. The CDR3 bases are TGTGCCAGCAGCATGACAGGGCAGGGGCCCCAGCATTTT. The rearrangement uses TRBV7-9 and TRBJ1-5; 7 bases match TRBD1. Germline V lookup: CDR1 SEHNR, CDR2 FQNEAQ (reference sequence). With V trimmed by 5 bases and J by 9 bases, 7 bases remained unmatched. The CDR3 is 13 residues long.

The chain links TRBV7-9 to TRBJ2-1; 10 bases are a match to TRBD1. The V gene's germline CDR1 is SEHNR and CDR2 FQNEAQ (reference sequence). The J segment lost 10 bases and the V segment lost 3 bases, leaving 9 bases of the junction unmatched. The CDR3 runs to 15 residues. In DNA, the CDR3 is TGTGCCAGCAGCTTTCCCGGGACAGGGGCCAACGAGCAGTTCTTC. Protein product: CASSFPGTGANEQFF. Supplemented by reference TRBV7-9 and TRBJ2-1, the full variable domain reads DTGVSQNPRHKITKRGQNVTFRCDPISEHNRLYWYRQTLGQGPEFLTYFQNEAQLEKSRLLSDRFSAERPKGSFSTLEIQRTEQGDSAMYLCASSFPGTGANEQFFGPGTRLTVL.